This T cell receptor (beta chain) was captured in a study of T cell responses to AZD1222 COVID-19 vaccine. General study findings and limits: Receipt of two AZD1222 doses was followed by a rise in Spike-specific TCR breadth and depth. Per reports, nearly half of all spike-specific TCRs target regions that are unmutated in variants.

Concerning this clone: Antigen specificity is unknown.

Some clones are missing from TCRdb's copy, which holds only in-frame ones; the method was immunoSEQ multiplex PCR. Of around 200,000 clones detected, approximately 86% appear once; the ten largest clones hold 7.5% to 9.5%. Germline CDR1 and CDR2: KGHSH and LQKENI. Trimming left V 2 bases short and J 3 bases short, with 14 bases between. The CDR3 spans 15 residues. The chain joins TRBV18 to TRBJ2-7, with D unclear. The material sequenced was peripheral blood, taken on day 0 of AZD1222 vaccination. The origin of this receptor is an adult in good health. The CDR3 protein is CASSPLKDGRYEQYF. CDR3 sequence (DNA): TGTGCCAGCTCACCATTAAAGGACGGCCGCTACGAGCAGTACTTC.